This paragraph reports one T cell receptor (beta chain). This entry is derived from a study of T cells expressing NK-cell markers. The CDR3 loop spans 15 amino acids. Germline V gene sequence: CDR1 ENHRY, CDR2 SYGVKD. Reanalyzing the 5' RACE reads, TCRdb keeps one entry per CDR3 protein, without DNA. The table for this sample gives 550,000 to 600,000 distinct CDR3 sequences. The origin of this receptor is a man between 18 and 35 years old in good health. The chain links TRBV10-3 to TRBJ1-1; TCRdb selects TRBD1, and the lack of DNA leaves this call unchecked. Source material: blood T cells: a sorted CD56 or NKG2C T cell subset, CD4+ or CD8+ T cells, or bulk PBMC T cells (not recorded which). CDR3 amino acids: CAISEEDRKGTEAFF.